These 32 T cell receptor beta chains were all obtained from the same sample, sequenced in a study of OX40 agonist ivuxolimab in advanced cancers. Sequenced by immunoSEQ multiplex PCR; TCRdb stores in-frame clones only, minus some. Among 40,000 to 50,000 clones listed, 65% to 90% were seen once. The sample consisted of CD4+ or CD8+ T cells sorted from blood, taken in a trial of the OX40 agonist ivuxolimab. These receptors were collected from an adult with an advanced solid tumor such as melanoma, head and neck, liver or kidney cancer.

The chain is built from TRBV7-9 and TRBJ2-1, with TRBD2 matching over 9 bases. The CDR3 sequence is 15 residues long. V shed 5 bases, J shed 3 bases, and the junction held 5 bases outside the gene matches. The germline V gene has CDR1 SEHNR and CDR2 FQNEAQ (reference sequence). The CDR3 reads CASSLSGSGYNEQFF. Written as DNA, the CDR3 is TGTGCCAGCAGCCTTAGCGGGAGTGGCTACAATGAGCAGTTCTTC.

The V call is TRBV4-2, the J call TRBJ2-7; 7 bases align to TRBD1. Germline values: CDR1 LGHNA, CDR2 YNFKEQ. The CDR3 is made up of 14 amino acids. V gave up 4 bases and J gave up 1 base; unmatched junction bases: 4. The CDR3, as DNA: TGTGCCAGCAGCCGATACAGGGGATCCTACGAGCAGTACTTC. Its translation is CASSRYRGSYEQYF.

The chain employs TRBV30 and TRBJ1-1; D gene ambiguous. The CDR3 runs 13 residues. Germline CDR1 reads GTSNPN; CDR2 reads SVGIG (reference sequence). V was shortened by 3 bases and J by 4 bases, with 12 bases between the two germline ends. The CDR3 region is CAWSSGIGTEAFF. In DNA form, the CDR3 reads TGTGCCTGGAGCTCCGGGATCGGCACTGAAGCTTTCTTT.

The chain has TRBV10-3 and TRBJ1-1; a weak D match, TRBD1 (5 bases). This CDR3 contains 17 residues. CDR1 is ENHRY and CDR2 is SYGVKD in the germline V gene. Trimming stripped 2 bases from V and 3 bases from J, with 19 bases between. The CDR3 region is CAISELSLRGVDTEAFF. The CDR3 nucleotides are TGTGCCATCAGTGAGCTTTCCTTGAGGGGAGTGGACACTGAAGCTTTCTTT.

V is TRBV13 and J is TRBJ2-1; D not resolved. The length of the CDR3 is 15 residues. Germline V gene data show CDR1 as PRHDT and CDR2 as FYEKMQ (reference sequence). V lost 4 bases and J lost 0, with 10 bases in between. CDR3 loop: CASSSDHSSYNEQFF. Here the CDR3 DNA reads TGTGCCAGCAGCTCGGACCATAGCTCCTACAATGAGCAGTTCTTC.

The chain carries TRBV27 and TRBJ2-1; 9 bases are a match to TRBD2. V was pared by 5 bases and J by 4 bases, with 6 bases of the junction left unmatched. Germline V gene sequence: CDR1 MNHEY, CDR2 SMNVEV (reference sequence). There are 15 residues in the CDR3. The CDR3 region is CASSVAGEAYNEQFF. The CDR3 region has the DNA TGTGCCAGCAGTGTAGCGGGAGAGGCGTACAATGAGCAGTTCTTC.

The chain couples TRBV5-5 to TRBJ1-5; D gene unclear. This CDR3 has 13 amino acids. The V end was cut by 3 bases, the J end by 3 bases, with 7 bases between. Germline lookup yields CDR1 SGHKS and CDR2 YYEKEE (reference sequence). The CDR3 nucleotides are TGTGCCAGCAGCTCCAACCTCAATCAGCCCCAGCATTTT. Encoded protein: CASSSNLNQPQHF.

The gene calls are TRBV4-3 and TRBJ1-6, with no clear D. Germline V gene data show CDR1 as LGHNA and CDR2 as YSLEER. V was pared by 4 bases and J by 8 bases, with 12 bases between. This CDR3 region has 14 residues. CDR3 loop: CASSPDNSHSPLHF. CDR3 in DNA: TGCGCCAGCAGCCCCGACAATTCACATTCACCCCTCCACTTT.

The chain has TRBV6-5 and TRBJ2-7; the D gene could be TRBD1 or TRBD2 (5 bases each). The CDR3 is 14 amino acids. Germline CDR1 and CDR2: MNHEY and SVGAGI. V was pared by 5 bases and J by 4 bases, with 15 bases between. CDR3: CASSTGTYLYEQYF. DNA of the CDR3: TGTGCCAGCAGTACCGGGACCTACCTATACGAGCAGTACTTC.

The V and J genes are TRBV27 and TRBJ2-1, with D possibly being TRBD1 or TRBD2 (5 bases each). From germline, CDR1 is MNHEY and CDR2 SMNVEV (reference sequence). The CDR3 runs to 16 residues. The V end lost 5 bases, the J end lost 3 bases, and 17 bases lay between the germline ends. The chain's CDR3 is CASSHLGTHNYNEQFF. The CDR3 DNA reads TGTGCCAGCAGTCACCTCGGGACCCACAACTACAATGAGCAGTTCTTC.

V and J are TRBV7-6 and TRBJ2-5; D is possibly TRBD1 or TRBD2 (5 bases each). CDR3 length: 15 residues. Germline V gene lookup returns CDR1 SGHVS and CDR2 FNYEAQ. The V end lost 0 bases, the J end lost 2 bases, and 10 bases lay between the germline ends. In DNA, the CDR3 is TGTGCCAGCAGCTTAGCGGGGTGGGGGCAAGAGACCCAGTACTTC. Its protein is CASSLAGWGQETQYF.

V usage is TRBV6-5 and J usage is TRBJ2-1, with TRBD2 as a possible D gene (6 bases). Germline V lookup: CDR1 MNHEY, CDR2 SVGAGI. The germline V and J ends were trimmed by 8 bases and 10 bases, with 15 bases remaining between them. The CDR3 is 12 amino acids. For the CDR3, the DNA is TGTGCCAGCGCCCCCCGGGGGAGGGAGCAGTTCTTC. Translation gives CASAPRGREQFF.

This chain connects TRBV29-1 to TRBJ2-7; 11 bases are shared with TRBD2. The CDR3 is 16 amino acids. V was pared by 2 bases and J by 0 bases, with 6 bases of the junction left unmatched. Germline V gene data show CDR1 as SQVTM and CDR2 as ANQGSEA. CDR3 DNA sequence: TGCAGCGTTGAAACTAGCGGGAGCTACAGCTCCTACGAGCAGTACTTC. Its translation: CSVETSGSYSSYEQYF.

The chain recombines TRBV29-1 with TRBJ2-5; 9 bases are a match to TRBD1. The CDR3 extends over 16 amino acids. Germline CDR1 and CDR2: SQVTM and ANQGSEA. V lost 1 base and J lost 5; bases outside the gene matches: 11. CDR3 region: CSVEGGTGRRVETQYF. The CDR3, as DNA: TGCAGCGTTGAAGGTGGGACAGGGCGAAGGGTTGAGACCCAGTACTTC.

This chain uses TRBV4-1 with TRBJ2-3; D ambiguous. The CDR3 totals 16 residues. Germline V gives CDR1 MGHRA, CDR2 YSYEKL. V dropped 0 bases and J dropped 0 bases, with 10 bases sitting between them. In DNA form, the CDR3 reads TGCGCCAGCAGCCAAGAAGGCCCGCGAAGCACAGATACGCAGTATTTT. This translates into CASSQEGPRSTDTQYF.

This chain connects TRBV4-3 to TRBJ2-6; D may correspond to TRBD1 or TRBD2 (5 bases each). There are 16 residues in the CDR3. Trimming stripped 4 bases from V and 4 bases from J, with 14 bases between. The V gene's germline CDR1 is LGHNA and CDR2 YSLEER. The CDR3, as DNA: TGCGCCAGCAGCCCTGATTCGGGGACCGGGGCCAACGTCCTGACTTTC. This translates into CASSPDSGTGANVLTF.

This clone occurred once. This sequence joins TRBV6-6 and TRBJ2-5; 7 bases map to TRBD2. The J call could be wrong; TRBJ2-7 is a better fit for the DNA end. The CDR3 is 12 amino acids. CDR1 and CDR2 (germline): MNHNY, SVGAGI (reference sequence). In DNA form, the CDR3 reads TGTGCCAGCAGGAGCGGGATATACGAGCAGTACTTC. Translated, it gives CASRSGIYEQYF.

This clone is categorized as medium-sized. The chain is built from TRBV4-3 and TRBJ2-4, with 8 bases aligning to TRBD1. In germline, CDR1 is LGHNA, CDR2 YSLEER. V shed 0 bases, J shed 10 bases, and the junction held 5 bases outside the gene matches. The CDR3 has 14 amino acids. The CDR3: CASSQETGAKIQYF. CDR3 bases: TGCGCCAGCAGCCAAGAGACAGGGGCTAAAATTCAGTACTTC.

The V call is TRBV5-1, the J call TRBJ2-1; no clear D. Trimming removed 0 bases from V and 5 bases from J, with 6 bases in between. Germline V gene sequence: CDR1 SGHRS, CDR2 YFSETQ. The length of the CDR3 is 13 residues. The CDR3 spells CASSLESNNEQFF. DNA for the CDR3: TGCGCCAGCAGCTTGGAGTCCAACAATGAGCAGTTCTTC.

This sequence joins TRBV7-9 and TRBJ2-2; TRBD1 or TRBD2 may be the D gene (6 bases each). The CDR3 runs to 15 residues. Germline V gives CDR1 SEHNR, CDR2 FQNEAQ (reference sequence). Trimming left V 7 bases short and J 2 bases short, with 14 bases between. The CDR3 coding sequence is TGTGCCAGCACCCGGAGGGGGGACAACACCGGGGAGCTGTTTTTT. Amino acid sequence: CASTRRGDNTGELFF. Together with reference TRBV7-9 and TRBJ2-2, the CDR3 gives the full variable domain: DTGVSQNPRHKITKRGQNVTFRCDPISEHNRLYWYRQTLGQGPEFLTYFQNEAQLEKSRLLSDRFSAERPKGSFSTLEIQRTEQGDSAMYLCASTRRGDNTGELFFGEGSRLTVL.

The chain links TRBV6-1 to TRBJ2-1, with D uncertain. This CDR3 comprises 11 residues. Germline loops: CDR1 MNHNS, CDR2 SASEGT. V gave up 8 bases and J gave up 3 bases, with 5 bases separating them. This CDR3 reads CASHIYNEQFF. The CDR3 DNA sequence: TGTGCCAGCCACATCTACAATGAGCAGTTCTTC.

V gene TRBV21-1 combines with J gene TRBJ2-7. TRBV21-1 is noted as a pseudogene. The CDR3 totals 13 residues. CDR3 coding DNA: TGTGCCAGCAGCAAAAATGGGGTCTACGAGCAGTACTTC. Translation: CASSKNGVYEQYF.

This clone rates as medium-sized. DNA for the CDR3: TGTGCCAGCAGCTCAGCGACAGGGAATGGCTACACCTTC. Its translation is CASSSATGNGYTF. This rearrangement joins TRBV7-8 to TRBJ1-2, with 7 nucleotides matching TRBD1. Germline-derived CDR1 and CDR2 are SGHVS and FQNEAQ. The CDR3 runs to 13 residues. V shed 4 bases and J 6 bases; nucleotides not matched to a gene: 5.

CDR3 DNA sequence: TGTGCCGTTAGGGGAGGGGGTCTGTCTGGCTACACCTTC. Translation gives CAVRGGGLSGYTF. The J gene is TRBJ1-2, the V gene TRBV7-8, with D possibly being TRBD1 (6 bases). Germline V lookup: CDR1 SGHVS, CDR2 FQNEAQ. V lost 11 bases and J 7 bases, leaving 20 bases between the germline ends. The CDR3 extends over 13 amino acids.

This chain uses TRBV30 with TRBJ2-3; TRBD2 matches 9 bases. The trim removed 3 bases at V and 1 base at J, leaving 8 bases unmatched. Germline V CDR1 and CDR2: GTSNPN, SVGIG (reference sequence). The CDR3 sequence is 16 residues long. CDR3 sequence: CAWRNRSGSGTDTQYF. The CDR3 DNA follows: TGTGCCTGGAGAAATCGTAGCGGGAGCGGCACAGATACGCAGTATTTT.

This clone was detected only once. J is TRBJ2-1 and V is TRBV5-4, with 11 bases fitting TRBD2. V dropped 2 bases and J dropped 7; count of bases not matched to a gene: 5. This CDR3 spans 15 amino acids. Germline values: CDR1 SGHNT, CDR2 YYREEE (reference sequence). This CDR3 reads CASSFTSGSGNEQFF. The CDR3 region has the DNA TGTGCCAGCAGCTTCACTAGCGGGAGTGGGAATGAGCAGTTCTTC.

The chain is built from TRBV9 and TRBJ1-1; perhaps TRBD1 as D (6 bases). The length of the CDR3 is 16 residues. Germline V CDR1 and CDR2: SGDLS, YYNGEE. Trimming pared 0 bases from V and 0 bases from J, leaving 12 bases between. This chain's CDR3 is CASSVGVRGMNTEAFF. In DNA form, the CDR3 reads TGTGCCAGCAGCGTAGGTGTCAGGGGTATGAACACTGAAGCTTTCTTT.

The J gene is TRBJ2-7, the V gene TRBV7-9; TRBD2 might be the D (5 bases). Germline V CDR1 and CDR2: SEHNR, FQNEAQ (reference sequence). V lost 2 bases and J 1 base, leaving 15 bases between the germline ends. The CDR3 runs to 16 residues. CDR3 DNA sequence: TGTGCCAGCAGCTTACCCCTAGAGGGATCTTCCTACGAGCAGTACTTC. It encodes CASSLPLEGSSYEQYF.

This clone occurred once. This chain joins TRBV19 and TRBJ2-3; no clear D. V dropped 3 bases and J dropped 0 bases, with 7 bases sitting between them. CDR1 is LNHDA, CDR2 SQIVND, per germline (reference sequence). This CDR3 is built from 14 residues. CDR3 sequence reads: CASSMSGSTDTQYF. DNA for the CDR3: TGTGCCAGTAGTATGTCCGGGAGCACAGATACGCAGTATTTT.

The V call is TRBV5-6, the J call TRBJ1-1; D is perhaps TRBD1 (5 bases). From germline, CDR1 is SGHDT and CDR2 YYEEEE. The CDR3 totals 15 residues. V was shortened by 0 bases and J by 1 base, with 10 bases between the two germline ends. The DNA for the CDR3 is TGTGCCAGCAGCTTGGGTCCAACAGGGAACACTGAAGCTTTCTTT. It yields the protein CASSLGPTGNTEAFF.

The CDR3 protein is CASSPPGLEAYNEQFF. In nucleotides, the CDR3 is TGTGCCAGCTCACCACCGGGACTAGAGGCTTACAATGAGCAGTTCTTC. The gene calls are TRBV18 and TRBJ2-1, with TRBD2 matching over 8 bases. Germline V gene lookup returns CDR1 KGHSH and CDR2 LQKENI. J was trimmed by 4 bases and V by 0 bases; bases with no gene match: 5. This CDR3 is 16 amino acids long. Full variable domain (rest looked up from reference TRBV18 and TRBJ2-1): NAGVMQNPRHLVRRRGQEARLRCSPMKGHSHVYWYRQLPEEGLKFMVYLQKENIIDESGMPKERFSAEFPKEGPSILRIQQVVRGDSAAYFCASSPPGLEAYNEQFFGPGTRLTVL.

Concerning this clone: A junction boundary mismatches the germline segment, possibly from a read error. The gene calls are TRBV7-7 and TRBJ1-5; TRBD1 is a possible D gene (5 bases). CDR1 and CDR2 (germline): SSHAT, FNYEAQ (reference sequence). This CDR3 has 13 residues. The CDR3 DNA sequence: TGTGCTAGCAGCTTAGACCGGGGCCAGCCCCAGCATTTT. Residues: CASSLDRGQPQHF. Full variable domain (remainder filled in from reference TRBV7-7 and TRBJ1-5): GAGVSQSPRYKVTKRGQDVTLRCDPISSHATLYWYQQALGQGPEFLTYFNYEAQPDKSGLPSDRFSAERPEGSISTLTIQRTEQRDSAMYRCASSLDRGQPQHFGDGTRLSIL.